This T cell receptor (beta chain) came from a study of T cells in Graves' hyperthyroidism and ophthalmopathy. As regards this clonotype: Its specificity is unknown.

The CDR3 consists of 14 residues. Trimming removed 4 bases from V and 13 bases from J, with 19 bases in between. CDR1 LGHDT and CDR2 YNNKEL come from the germline V gene (reference sequence). TCR beta CDR3 regions were amplified from RNA transcripts. In the first-round RT-PCR of the TCR CDR3, the HTBI primer set was used. TCRdb itself ran the multiplex PCR reads through MiXCR, one entry per CDR3 protein. The sample includes about 400,000 distinct CDR3 sequences, roughly an eighth of them seen just once. Absent ophthalmopathy progression within 18 months defined stable Graves' hyperthyroidism. With a duration under 2 months, the hyperthyroidism was newly diagnosed in patients aged 18 to 65. General study points: Blood also showed most of the thyroid clonotypes that were expanded above 0.001.

This receptor was obtained from a young woman with Graves' hyperthyroidism. This chain links TRBV3-1 with TRBJ1-4; D unclear. Material for sequencing was blood. Here the CDR3 reads CASSPDSLRGRLFF. CDR3 sequence (DNA): TGTGCCAGCAGCCCAGACTCCCTTAGAGGAAGACTGTTTTTT.